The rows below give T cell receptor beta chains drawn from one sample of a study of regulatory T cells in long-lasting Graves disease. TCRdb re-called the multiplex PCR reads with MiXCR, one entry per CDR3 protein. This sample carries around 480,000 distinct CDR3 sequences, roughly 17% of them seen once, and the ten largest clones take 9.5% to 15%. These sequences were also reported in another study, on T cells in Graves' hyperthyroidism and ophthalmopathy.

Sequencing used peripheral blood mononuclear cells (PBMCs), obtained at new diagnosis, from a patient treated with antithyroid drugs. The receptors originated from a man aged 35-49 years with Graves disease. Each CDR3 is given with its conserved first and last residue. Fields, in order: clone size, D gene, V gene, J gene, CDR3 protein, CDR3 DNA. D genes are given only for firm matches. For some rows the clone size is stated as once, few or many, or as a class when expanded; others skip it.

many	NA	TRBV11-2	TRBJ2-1	CATGQHNEQFF	TGTGCCACCGGGCAGCACAATGAGCAGTTCTTC
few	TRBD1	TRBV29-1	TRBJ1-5	CSVAGTGFQHF	TGCAGCGTCGCCGGGACAGGGTTTCAGCATTTT
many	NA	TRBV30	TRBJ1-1	CAWSHIDITLNTEAFF	TGTGCCTGGAGTCACATAGACATTACCCTGAACACTGAAGCTTTCTTT
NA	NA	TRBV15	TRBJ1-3	CATSRPDSGNTIYF	TGTGCCACCAGCAGACCCGACTCTGGAAACACCATATATTTT
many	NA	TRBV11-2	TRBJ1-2	CASSLGPGRGYTF	TGTGCCAGCAGCTTAGGACCGGGGCGAGGCTACACCTTC
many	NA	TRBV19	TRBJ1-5	CASSPLQGSSNQPQHF	TGTGCCAGTAGTCCTCTACAGGGAAGTAGCAATCAGCCCCAGCATTTT
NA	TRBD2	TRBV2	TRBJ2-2	CASNGLAGGPNTGELFF	TGTGCCAGCAATGGACTAGCGGGAGGGCCGAACACCGGGGAGCTGTTTTTT
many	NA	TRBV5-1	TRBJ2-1	CASSPGTARYNEQFF	TGCGCCAGCAGCCCGGGCACCGCCCGCTACAATGAGCAGTTCTTC
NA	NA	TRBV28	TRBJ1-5	CASSLKGGGGQPQHF	TGTGCCAGCAGTTTAAAGGGGGGGGGGGGCCAGCCCCAGCATTTT
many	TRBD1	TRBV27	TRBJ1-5	CASSHTSPGQNQPQHF	TGTGCCAGCAGCCACACATCTCCGGGACAGAATCAGCCCCAGCATTTT
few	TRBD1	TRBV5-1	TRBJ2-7	CASSSPWGQGSRGSYEQYF	TGCGCCAGCAGTTCCCCCTGGGGACAGGGTAGCCGAGGCTCCTACGAGCAGTACTTC
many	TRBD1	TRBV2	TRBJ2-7	CASNRDRDYEQYF	TGTGCCAGCAACCGGGACAGGGACTACGAGCAGTACTTC
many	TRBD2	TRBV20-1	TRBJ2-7	CSARDPSGTYEQYF	TGCAGTGCTAGGGACCCTAGCGGGACCTACGAGCAGTACTTC
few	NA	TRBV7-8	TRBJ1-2	CASSLGRLLNSGYTF	TGTGCCAGCAGCTTAGGGCGTCTTTTGAACTCTGGCTACACCTTC
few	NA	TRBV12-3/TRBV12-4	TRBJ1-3	CASSKDQIGNAIYF	TGTGCCAGCAGTAAAGACCAGATTGGAAACGCCATATATTTT
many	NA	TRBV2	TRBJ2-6	CASSESPGANVLTF	TGTGCCAGCAGTGAGTCTCCTGGGGCCAACGTCCTGACTTTC
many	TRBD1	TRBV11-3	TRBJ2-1	CASSLVQGTGDNEQFF	TGTGCCAGCAGCTTAGTTCAGGGGACAGGGGACAATGAGCAGTTCTTC
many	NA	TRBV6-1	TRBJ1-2	CASSEGGEYYGYTF	TGTGCCAGCAGTGAAGGGGGCGAATACTATGGCTACACCTTC
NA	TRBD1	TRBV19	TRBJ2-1	CASSRRQGGNEQFF	TGTGCCAGTAGTAGAAGACAGGGTGGGAATGAGCAGTTCTTC
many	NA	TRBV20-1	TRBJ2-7	CSARLHSNSYEQYF	TGCAGTGCCCGGCTCCACTCCAACTCCTACGAGCAGTACTTC